Below, one T cell receptor (beta chain) is given with its context. Its specificity is unknown. The data are from a study of OX40 agonist ivuxolimab in advanced cancers. The study, taken as a whole, reports: At doses 0.1 to 3.0 mg/kg, CD4+ and CD8+ clones expanded.

The protocol was immunoSEQ multiplex PCR, while the TCRdb copy is restricted to in-frame clones and leaves out a portion. The data show about 18,000 clones, 60% to 80% seen once. Germline CDR1 MDHEN, CDR2 SYDVKM. V gave up 5 bases and J gave up 9 bases; unmatched junction bases: 3. The CDR3 spans 13 residues. The rearrangement joins TRBV28 to TRBJ2-1, with 11 bases aligning to TRBD2. This clonotype was sampled from an adult with an advanced solid tumor such as melanoma, head and neck, liver or kidney cancer. The sequencing here drew on CD4+ or CD8+ T cells sorted from blood, taken in a trial of the OX40 agonist ivuxolimab. This chain's CDR3 is CASSVTSGSEQFF. CDR3 bases: TGTGCCAGCAGTGTAACTAGCGGGAGTGAGCAGTTCTTC.